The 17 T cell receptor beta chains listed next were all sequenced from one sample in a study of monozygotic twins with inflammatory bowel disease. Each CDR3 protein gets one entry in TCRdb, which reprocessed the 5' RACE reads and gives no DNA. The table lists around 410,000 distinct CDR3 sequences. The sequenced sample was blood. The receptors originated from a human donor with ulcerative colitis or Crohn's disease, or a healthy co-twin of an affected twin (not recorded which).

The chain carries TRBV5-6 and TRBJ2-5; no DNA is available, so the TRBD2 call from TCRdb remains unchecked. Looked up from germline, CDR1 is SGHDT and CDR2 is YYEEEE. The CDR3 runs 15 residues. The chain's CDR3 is CASSLERGFDETQYF.

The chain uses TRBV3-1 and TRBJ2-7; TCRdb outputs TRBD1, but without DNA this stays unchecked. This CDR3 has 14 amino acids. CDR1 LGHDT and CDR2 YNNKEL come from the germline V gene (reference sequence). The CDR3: CASSPRQGSYEQYF.

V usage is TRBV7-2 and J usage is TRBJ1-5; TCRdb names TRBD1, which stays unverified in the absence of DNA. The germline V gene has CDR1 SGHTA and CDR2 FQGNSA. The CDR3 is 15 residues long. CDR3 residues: CASSLQGGSNQPQHF.

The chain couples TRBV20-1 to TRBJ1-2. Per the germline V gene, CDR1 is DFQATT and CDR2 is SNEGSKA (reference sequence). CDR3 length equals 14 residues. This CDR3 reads CSASQSRTHYGYTF.

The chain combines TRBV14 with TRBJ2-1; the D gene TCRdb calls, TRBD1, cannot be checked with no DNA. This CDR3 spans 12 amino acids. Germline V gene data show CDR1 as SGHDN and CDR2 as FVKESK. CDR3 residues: CASSQVGAEQFF.

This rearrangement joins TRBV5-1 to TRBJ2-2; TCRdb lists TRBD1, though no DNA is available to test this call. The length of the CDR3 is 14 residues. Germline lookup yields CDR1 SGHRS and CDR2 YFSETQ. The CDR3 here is CASSLGDSPGELFF.

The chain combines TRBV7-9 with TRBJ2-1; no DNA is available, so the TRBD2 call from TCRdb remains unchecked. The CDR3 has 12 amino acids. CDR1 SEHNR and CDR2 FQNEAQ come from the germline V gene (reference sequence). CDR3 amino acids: CASSPLIGEQFF.

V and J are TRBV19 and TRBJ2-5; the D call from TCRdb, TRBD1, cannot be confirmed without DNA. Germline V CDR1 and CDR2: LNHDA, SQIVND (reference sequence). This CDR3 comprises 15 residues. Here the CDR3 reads CASSPLGRVAETQYF.

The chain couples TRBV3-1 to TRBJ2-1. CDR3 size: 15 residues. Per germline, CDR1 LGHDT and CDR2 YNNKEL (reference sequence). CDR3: CASSQDGGANNEQFF.

The CDR3: CASSISSGTRKLFF. The gene calls are TRBV19 and TRBJ2-2; TCRdb designates TRBD2, a call that cannot be tested without DNA. Germline CDR1 is LNHDA and CDR2 is SQIVND (reference sequence). There are 14 residues in the CDR3.

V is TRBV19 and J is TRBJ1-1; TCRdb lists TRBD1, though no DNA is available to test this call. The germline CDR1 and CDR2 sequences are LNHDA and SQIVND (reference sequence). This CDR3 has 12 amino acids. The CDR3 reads CASSMWGPGTDF.

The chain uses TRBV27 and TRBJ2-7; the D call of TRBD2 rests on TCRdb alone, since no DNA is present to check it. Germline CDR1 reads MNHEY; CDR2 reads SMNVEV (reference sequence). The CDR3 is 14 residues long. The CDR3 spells CASSLWLGSHEQYF.

Here the CDR3 reads CASSQPGQGRIAKNIQYF. The chain recombines TRBV11-2 with TRBJ2-4; there is no DNA to check the TCRdb D call of TRBD1. CDR3 length: 18 residues. Germline-derived CDR1 and CDR2 are SGHAT and FQNNGV.

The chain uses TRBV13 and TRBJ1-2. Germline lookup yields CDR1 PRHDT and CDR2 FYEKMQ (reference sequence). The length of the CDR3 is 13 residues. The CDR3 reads CASSLGQIYGYTF.

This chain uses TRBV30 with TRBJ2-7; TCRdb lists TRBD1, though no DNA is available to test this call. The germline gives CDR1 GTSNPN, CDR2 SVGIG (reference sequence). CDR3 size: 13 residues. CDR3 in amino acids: CAWSPGFGNEQYF.

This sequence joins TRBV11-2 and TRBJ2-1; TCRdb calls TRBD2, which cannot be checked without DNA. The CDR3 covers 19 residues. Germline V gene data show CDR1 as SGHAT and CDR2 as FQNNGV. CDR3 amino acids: CASSPIGLAGVSSYNEQFF.

CDR3 in amino acids: CASSFSAGFTDTQYF. The genes are TRBV7-9 and TRBJ2-3; TCRdb selects TRBD2, and the lack of DNA leaves this call unchecked. Germline V CDR1 and CDR2: SEHNR, FQNEAQ (reference sequence). The CDR3 totals 15 residues.